Sequencing of this TCR beta chain was carried out in a study of blood T cells in healthy people across ages. This clonotype has a count of ten or more. A second 7 to 11 cycle PCR used barcoded and J-beta primers. All cDNA molecules were each tagged by a template-switch adaptor with 12 random nucleotides. TCRdb re-called the 5' RACE reads through MiXCR, storing one row per CDR3 protein. The sample carries 550,000 to 800,000 distinct CDR3 sequences, about 30% recorded once. With 4 bases clipped from V and 6 bases from J, the junction kept 5 bases outside the gene matches. The CDR3 contains 14 residues. Germline values: CDR1 MNHEY, CDR2 SVGEGT.

What was sequenced was blood. The sequence was collected from a woman of 80 years or more in good health. The chain links TRBV6-2 or TRBV6-3 to TRBJ1-5; TRBD1 aligns across 8 bases. CDR3 residues: CASSFGQGGQPQHF. In DNA, the CDR3 is TGTGCCAGCAGTTTCGGACAGGGCGGTCAGCCCCAGCATTTT.